The text below deals with one T cell receptor (beta chain). At one of its ends the junction is not consistent with the germline gene, which may arise from a read error. Primers used in a second PCR of about 7 to 12 cycles were a sample-barcoded 5' primer and a J-beta primer mix. TCRdb itself ran the 5' RACE reads through MiXCR, one entry per CDR3 protein. The sample consists of 900,000 to 950,000 distinct CDR3 sequences, around 29% of them appearing once. Looked up from germline, CDR1 is SQVTM and CDR2 is ANQGSEA. This CDR3 contains 15 residues. The data belong to a study of blood T cells in healthy people across ages. These data were likewise used in another study, on T cells of mothers and their children.

Sequenced input: blood. The clonotype was recovered from a woman aged 35 to 49 in good health. V usage is TRBV29-1 and J usage is TRBJ1-2; D ambiguous. In nucleotides, the CDR3 is TGCAGCGTTGAGGGCTCGCGGCGACTTAACTATGGCTGCACCTTC. Protein product: CSVEGSRRLNYGCTF.